The clone carrying this TCR beta chain has ten or more counts. Its cognate antigen is unknown. This sample was taken from a study of early T cells in non-severe SARS-CoV-2 infection. Study-level information: From unsorted whole blood, bulk RNA was sequenced, and the chains remained unpaired. Study observations and caveats: Anti-spike CD8 responses were favored by VDJdb matching, which missed private and CD4 specificities.

Unique molecular identifiers were added to individual cDNA molecules. TCRdb fed the 5' RACE reads into MiXCR, producing one record per CDR3 protein. The sample holds around 50,000 distinct CDR3 sequences; approximately 6% are singletons and the top ten take 3% to 4.5%. This CDR3 is 16 amino acids long. Germline V gene data show CDR1 as SQVTM and CDR2 as ANQGSEA. Deletions cut 2 bases from V and 2 bases from J, with 16 bases between. This clonotype originated in an adult who was a healthcare worker with PCR-confirmed SARS-CoV-2 infection or an uninfected control (not recorded which). The source material was whole blood. The J gene is TRBJ1-3, the V gene TRBV29-1; no clear D gene. This CDR3 is CSVELGGLNPGNTIYF. The CDR3 region has the DNA TGCAGCGTTGAACTCGGAGGACTAAACCCTGGAAACACCATATATTTT.